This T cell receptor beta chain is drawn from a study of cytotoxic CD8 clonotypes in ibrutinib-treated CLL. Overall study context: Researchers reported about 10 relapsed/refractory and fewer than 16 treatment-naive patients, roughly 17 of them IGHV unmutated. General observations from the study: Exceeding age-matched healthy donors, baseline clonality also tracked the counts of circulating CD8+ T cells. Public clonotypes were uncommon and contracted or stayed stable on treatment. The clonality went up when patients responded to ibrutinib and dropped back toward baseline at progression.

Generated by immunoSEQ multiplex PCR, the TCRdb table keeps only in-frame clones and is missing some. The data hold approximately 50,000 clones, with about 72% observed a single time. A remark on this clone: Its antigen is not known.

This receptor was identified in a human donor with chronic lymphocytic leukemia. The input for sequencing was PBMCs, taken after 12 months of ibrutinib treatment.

The CDR3 DNA sequence: TGTGCCAGCAGCACCCGCGACCGTCCCTACGAGCAGTACTTC. Translation gives CASSTRDRPYEQYF. The genes are TRBV7-6 and TRBJ2-7; the D is unclear. The germline gives CDR1 SGHVS, CDR2 FNYEAQ. This CDR3 has 14 amino acids. V was clipped by 5 bases and J by 2 bases, with 13 bases between them.